The 16 T cell receptor beta chains given below trace back to one sample, sequenced in a study of blood T cells in healthy people across ages. Together with a sample-barcoded 5' primer, a J-beta primer mix was included in a second PCR lasting about 7 to 12 cycles. TCRdb analysed the 5' RACE reads with MiXCR anew, one entry per CDR3 protein. The sample holds fewer than 750,000 distinct CDR3 sequences, around half seen once. Material for sequencing was blood. The receptors were gathered from a man older than 75 in good health.

The chain joins TRBV20-1 to TRBJ2-1, with a possible D match to TRBD1 (7 bases). Trimming took off 4 bases at V and 6 bases at J, with 13 bases between the two ends. From germline, CDR1 is DFQATT and CDR2 SNEGSKA (reference sequence). This CDR3 is 13 amino acids long. CDR3 protein: CSATRGERNEQFF. The CDR3 DNA is TGCAGTGCTACCAGGGGGGAGCGCAATGAGCAGTTCTTC.

The chain is built from TRBV7-2 and TRBJ2-7, with a possible D match to TRBD2 (6 bases). Trimming stripped 5 bases from V and 2 bases from J, with 13 bases between. This CDR3 has 14 amino acids. Germline lookup yields CDR1 SGHTA and CDR2 FQGNSA. This CDR3 is CASSRREPTYEQYF. CDR3 in DNA: TGTGCCAGCAGCCGGAGGGAACCGACCTACGAGCAGTACTTC.

With respect to this clonotype: At one of its ends the junction is not consistent with the germline gene, which may arise from a read error. The chain joins TRBV7-2 to TRBJ2-4; 7 bases agree with TRBD2. The end of the DNA is better explained by TRBJ2-7, so the J call may be wrong. The CDR3 has 15 residues. Germline V gene data show CDR1 as SGHTA and CDR2 as FQGNSA. In DNA, the CDR3 is TGTGTCAGCAGCTTAGTCGCGGGGGAGGACTACGAGCAGTACTTC. Encoded protein: CVSSLVAGEDYEQYF.

The chain recombines TRBV6-6 with TRBJ2-5, with 12 bases matching TRBD2. From germline, CDR1 is MNHNY and CDR2 SVGAGI (reference sequence). This CDR3 comprises 14 residues. V lost 3 bases to trimming and J lost 11 bases; unmatched junction nucleotides: 7. The CDR3 nucleotides are TGTGCCAGCAGTTATTTACTAGCGGGAGGTGAGCAGTACTTC. Its translation: CASSYLLAGGEQYF.

The DNA of the CDR3 is TGCAGTGCTAGAGACCGAAGATCTACTGGGGCCAACGTCCTGACTTTC. Translated, it gives CSARDRRSTGANVLTF. The genes are TRBV20-1 and TRBJ2-6; unclear D gene. V dropped 0 bases and J dropped 2 bases, with 11 bases sitting between them. Germline V gives CDR1 DFQATT, CDR2 SNEGSKA (reference sequence). The CDR3 length is 16 residues.

This clonotype was picked up a small number of times. The chain is built from TRBV7-2 and TRBJ2-2; D call uncertain. The CDR3 contains 12 residues. Deletions cut 3 bases from V and 6 bases from J, with 5 bases between. The germline CDR1 and CDR2 sequences are SGHTA and FQGNSA. The CDR3 region has the DNA TGTGCCAGCAGCTTTCTCCCCGGGGAGCTGTTTTTT. Translation gives CASSFLPGELFF.

This clonotype showed up just a few times. The V call is TRBV29-1, the J call TRBJ2-5; the match to TRBD2 covers 11 bases. The CDR3 runs 12 residues. Germline V gene lookup returns CDR1 SQVTM and CDR2 ANQGSEA. Trimming removed 6 bases from V and 5 bases from J; junction bases left unmatched: 2. The CDR3 loop reads CSVLAGAETQYF. DNA of the CDR3: TGCAGCGTACTAGCGGGAGCGGAGACCCAGTACTTC.

The table lists this clonotype with a few counts. The V gene is TRBV7-6, the J gene TRBJ2-5; TRBD1 matches 8 bases. Germline trimming cut 4 bases from V and 2 bases from J; bases unmatched to any gene: 9. The CDR3 length is 16 residues. Germline CDR1 is SGHVS and CDR2 is FNYEAQ. The CDR3 is CASSSNRDRSQETQYF. In DNA, the CDR3 is TGTGCCAGCAGCTCTAACCGGGACAGGTCACAAGAGACCCAGTACTTC.

The chain combines TRBV5-1 with TRBJ2-1; D is uncertain. CDR1 and CDR2 from the germline V gene are SGHRS and YFSETQ. The CDR3 totals 13 residues. Between the trimmed V and J ends, which lost 2 bases and 10 bases, there was a span of 13 bases. The CDR3 nucleotides read TGCGCCAGCAGCTTTACAGTGGACGACGAGCAGTTCTTC. This codes for CASSFTVDDEQFF.

This clonotype came up a few times. The genes are TRBV4-2 and TRBJ2-7, with D possibly called TRBD1 or TRBD2 (5 bases each). The CDR3 has 16 amino acids. Germline V gene lookup returns CDR1 LGHNA and CDR2 YNFKEQ. Trimming removed 3 bases from V and 0 bases from J, with 15 bases in between. The CDR3 loop reads CASSHRMGESSYEQYF. CDR3 DNA: TGTGCCAGCAGCCACCGGATGGGGGAGAGCTCCTACGAGCAGTACTTC.

This sequence joins TRBV6-2 or TRBV6-3 and TRBJ2-3, with 10 positions matching TRBD2. Germline trimming cut 6 bases from V and 2 bases from J; bases unmatched to any gene: 5. Germline CDR1 reads MNHEY; CDR2 reads SVGEGT. The CDR3 runs to 15 residues. In DNA, the CDR3 is TGTGCCAGCAGCGTTAGCGGGGGGTTCACAGATACGCAGTATTTT. It specifies CASSVSGGFTDTQYF.

The V gene is TRBV6-2 or TRBV6-3, the J gene TRBJ2-5; D perhaps matches TRBD1 (6 bases). Germline CDR1 is MNHEY and CDR2 is SVGEGT. Trimming removed 8 bases from V and 11 bases from J, with 24 bases in between. The length of the CDR3 is 14 residues. The CDR3 DNA reads as TGTGCCAGCGGTAGGGGGTCCATGGTAAATGAGCAGTACTTC. This codes for CASGRGSMVNEQYF.

This clonotype was observed a few times. CDR3 in amino acids: CASVSGANVLTF. The CDR3 bases are TGTGCCAGCGTTTCGGGGGCCAACGTCCTGACTTTC. This chain joins TRBV6-2 or TRBV6-3 and TRBJ2-6; unclear D gene. Germline V gives CDR1 MNHEY, CDR2 SVGEGT. The V end was cut by 8 bases, the J end by 4 bases, with 6 bases between. The CDR3 runs 12 residues.

The V call is TRBV10-3, the J call TRBJ2-4, with D uncertain. Germline lookup yields CDR1 ENHRY and CDR2 SYGVKD. The V end was cut by 2 bases, the J end by 1 base, with 9 bases between. The CDR3 consists of 15 residues. Here the CDR3 DNA reads TGTGCCATCAGTGAGGGGGTATCGGCCAAAAACATTCAGTACTTC. This translates into CAISEGVSAKNIQYF.

On this clonotype itself: A much larger clone sits a single nucleotide away, making a read error possible. This rearrangement joins TRBV6-5 to TRBJ2-5, with unresolved D. The germline CDR1 and CDR2 sequences are MNHEY and SVGAGI. Trimming took off 6 bases at V and 11 bases at J, with 22 bases between the two ends. The CDR3 extends over 14 amino acids. CDR3 sequence (DNA): TGTGCCAGCAGATTAATGTGGGTCGGCGATGAGCAGTACTTC. It codes for CASRLMWVGDEQYF.

This clonotype came up many times. The gene calls are TRBV6-6 and TRBJ1-1; D is unresolved. This CDR3 has 13 residues. Trimming took 2 bases from V and 1 from J, leaving 5 bases between them. Germline V gene data show CDR1 as MNHNY and CDR2 as SVGAGI (reference sequence). The CDR3: CASSYGGNTEAFF. CDR3 sequence (DNA): TGTGCCAGCAGTTACGGTGGGAACACTGAAGCTTTCTTT.